Each of the 14 T cell receptor beta chains below was sequenced from the same sample in a study of cytomegalovirus exposure and HLA in healthy donors. PCR amplification relied on 60 Vbeta primers (plus 13 Jbeta primers). TCRdb keeps only in-frame clones here, not all; method: immunoSEQ multiplex PCR. The sample has about 170,000 clones, 70% to 80% seen once. The sequenced sample was PBMCs. The receptors derive from a woman aged 30 to 39 in good health and CMV-seropositive.

The chain combines TRBV7-9 with TRBJ1-1, with D maybe TRBD1 (5 bases). The CDR3 loop spans 14 amino acids. The germline V and J ends were trimmed by 3 bases and 5 bases, with 13 bases remaining between them. CDR1 and CDR2 from the germline V gene are SEHNR and FQNEAQ (reference sequence). Here the CDR3 DNA reads TGTGCCAGCAGCTTGTGGGGCTTGGGGACTGAAGCTTTCTTT. This sequence encodes CASSLWGLGTEAFF.

The J gene is TRBJ1-6, the V gene TRBV7-2; the D is unclear. The germline CDR1 and CDR2 sequences are SGHTA and FQGNSA. This CDR3 is built from 15 residues. The V and J ends lost 5 bases and 7 bases respectively, with 15 bases between them. The CDR3, as DNA: TGTGCCAGCAGCCAGATGCAGGTTGTGAATTCACCCCTCCACTTT. Translated: CASSQMQVVNSPLHF. The complete variable domain, with remaining parts taken from reference TRBV7-2 and TRBJ1-6, reads GAGVSQSPSNKVTEKGKDVELRCDPISGHTALYWYRQSLGQGLEFLIYFQGNSAPDKSGLPSDRFSAERTGGSVSTLTIQRTQQEDSAVYLCASSQMQVVNSPLHFGNGTRLTVT.

The V call is TRBV7-6, the J call TRBJ1-3; D is unclear. There are 13 residues in the CDR3. V was cut by 6 bases and J by 5 bases, with 11 bases left in between. Germline-derived CDR1 and CDR2 are SGHVS and FNYEAQ. The CDR3 region has the DNA TGTGCCAGCAGTTCCCCCACAAGAAACACCATATATTTT. It specifies CASSSPTRNTIYF.

V usage is TRBV5-1 and J usage is TRBJ1-2; TRBD1 agrees at 7 bases. Trimming took 7 bases from V and 5 from J; bases not matched to a gene: 11. Germline CDR1 and CDR2: SGHRS and YFSETQ. This CDR3 comprises 14 residues. The CDR3 nucleotides are TGCGCCAGCCAACAGGGGACAGCCACTTATGGCTACACCTTC. Amino acid sequence: CASQQGTATYGYTF.

The genes are TRBV19 and TRBJ1-1; D remains unclear. Between the trimmed V and J ends, which lost 8 bases and 1 base, there was a span of 20 bases. CDR1 LNHDA and CDR2 SQIVND come from the germline V gene (reference sequence). This CDR3 region has 16 residues. As DNA, the CDR3 is TGTGCCAGTCTCCTCCCCCTAGGAGAGAAGAACACTGAAGCTTTCTTT. Its translation: CASLLPLGEKNTEAFF. Full variable domain (missing parts from reference TRBV19 and TRBJ1-1): DGGITQSPKYLFRKEGQNVTLSCEQNLNHDAMYWYRQDPGQGLRLIYYSQIVNDFQKGDIAEGYSVSREKKESFPLTVTSAQKNPTAFYLCASLLPLGEKNTEAFFGQGTRLTVV.

V and J are TRBV5-1 and TRBJ2-7; TRBD1 matches 10 bases. The CDR3 contains 15 residues. Germline CDR1 and CDR2: SGHRS and YFSETQ. After removal of 0 bases from V and 5 bases from J, the junction contained 5 bases not matched to a gene. The CDR3 is CASSLAGQGKNEQYF. The CDR3 DNA reads as TGCGCCAGCAGCTTGGCGGGACAGGGGAAGAACGAGCAGTACTTC.

This rearrangement joins TRBV5-1 to TRBJ2-3, with 16 bases aligning to TRBD2. CDR3 length: 18 amino acids. Trimming removed 0 bases from V and 2 bases from J; junction bases left unmatched: 3. Per the germline V gene, CDR1 is SGHRS and CDR2 is YFSETQ. CDR3 sequence reads: CASSLGGLAGGITDTQYF. CDR3 nucleotide sequence: TGCGCCAGCAGCTTGGGGGGACTAGCGGGGGGGATCACAGATACGCAGTATTTT.

The gene calls are TRBV7-2 and TRBJ2-3; D remains ambiguous. This CDR3 comprises 16 residues. The germline V and J ends were trimmed by 1 base and 0 bases, with 11 bases remaining between them. The germline V gene encodes CDR1 SGHTA and CDR2 FQGNSA. The CDR3 DNA sequence: TGTGCCAGCAGCTTAGGCCCGGGTCCTAGCACAGATACGCAGTATTTT. Amino acid sequence: CASSLGPGPSTDTQYF.

The chain couples TRBV10-3 to TRBJ1-5; 8 bases are a match to TRBD1. From germline, CDR1 is ENHRY and CDR2 SYGVKD. With 6 bases clipped from V and 4 bases from J, the junction kept 8 bases outside the gene matches. This CDR3 spans 15 amino acids. CDR3 amino acids: CAIRAENRGNQPQHF. For the CDR3, the DNA is TGTGCCATCAGAGCGGAGAACAGGGGGAATCAGCCCCAGCATTTT.

The chain links TRBV4-3 to TRBJ2-2; TRBD2 might be the D (6 bases). The CDR3 is made up of 15 amino acids. Germline V gene data show CDR1 as LGHNA and CDR2 as YSLEER. V lost 4 bases to trimming and J lost 0 bases, with 9 bases between them. The CDR3 DNA sequence: TGCGCCAGCAGCCGGTCGGGGGCGAACACCGGGGAGCTGTTTTTT. As protein: CASSRSGANTGELFF.

This clone was seen only once. This chain joins TRBV30 and TRBJ2-1, with D possibly matching TRBD1 (6 bases). The CDR3 totals 16 residues. The V gene lost 2 bases and the J gene lost 6 bases, with 20 bases spanning the gap. CDR1 GTSNPN and CDR2 SVGIG come from the germline V gene (reference sequence). DNA of the CDR3: TGTGCCTGGAGTCCTACTAGGGGGAGAATTGGCAATGAGCAGTTCTTC. It yields the protein CAWSPTRGRIGNEQFF.

The chain recombines TRBV7-8 with TRBJ2-7; TRBD2 aligns across 7 bases. J gave up 1 base and V 1 base, and 1 base lay outside the gene matches. This CDR3 is 14 amino acids long. Looked up from germline, CDR1 is SGHVS and CDR2 is FQNEAQ. CDR3 DNA sequence: TGTGCCAGCAGCTTAGGGCGGGGGTCCTACGAGCAGTACTTC. Translated, it gives CASSLGRGSYEQYF.

This clone was observed a single time. The chain joins TRBV28 to TRBJ2-7, with no clear D. Germline V gives CDR1 MDHEN, CDR2 SYDVKM. V was trimmed by 5 bases and J by 1 base, leaving 6 bases between them. The CDR3 is 12 residues long. CDR3 in amino acids: CASSPSSYEQYF. The DNA of the CDR3 is TGTGCCAGCAGTCCTTCGTCCTACGAGCAGTACTTC.

The chain recombines TRBV13 with TRBJ2-5, with D possibly TRBD2 on 7 matching bases. The DNA end is more similar to TRBJ2-7, so the J call may be wrong. This CDR3 contains 18 residues. From germline, CDR1 is PRHDT and CDR2 FYEKMQ (reference sequence). The DNA for the CDR3 is TGTGCCAGCAGCCGCAGGGGAGGGGTGAGCACTAGGTCCTACGAGCAGTACTTC. Its protein product is CASSRRGGVSTRSYEQYF.